This entry is about one TCR beta chain. Antigen: not known. The data belong to a study of graft-versus-host responses after intestinal transplantation. General study results and limits: Detection of GvH clones occurred in recipient marrow, and some had their first appearance in ileum or blood.

Method: immunoSEQ multiplex PCR; TCRdb's copy keeps in-frame clones and lacks some. This table holds about 25,000 clones, roughly four fifths found once. V lost 0 bases, J lost 5 bases, and 3 bases stayed unmatched. Germline values: CDR1 LGHNA, CDR2 YSLEER. This CDR3 has 15 residues. This receptor was identified in a human donor who was the organ donor for an intestinal transplant. Sequences were derived from unstimulated CD8+ T cells sorted from spleen or lymph node cells, sampled before transplant. This chain connects TRBV4-3 to TRBJ1-1; 10 bases are shared with TRBD1. As DNA, the CDR3 is TGCGCCAGCAGCCAAGAGCGGACAGGGGGGACTGAAGCTTTCTTT. The encoded protein is CASSQERTGGTEAFF.